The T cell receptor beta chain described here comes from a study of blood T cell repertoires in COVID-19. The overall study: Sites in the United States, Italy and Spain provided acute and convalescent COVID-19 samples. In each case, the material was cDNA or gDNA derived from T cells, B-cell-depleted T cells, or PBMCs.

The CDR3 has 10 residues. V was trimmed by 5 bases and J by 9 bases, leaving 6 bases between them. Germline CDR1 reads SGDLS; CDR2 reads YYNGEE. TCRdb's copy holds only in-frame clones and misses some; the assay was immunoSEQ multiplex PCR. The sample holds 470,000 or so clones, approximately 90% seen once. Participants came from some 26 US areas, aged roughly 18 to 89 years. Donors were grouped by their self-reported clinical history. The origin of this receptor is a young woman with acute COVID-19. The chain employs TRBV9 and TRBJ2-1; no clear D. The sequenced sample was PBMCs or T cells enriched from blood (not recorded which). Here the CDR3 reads CASRSGEQFF. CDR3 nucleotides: TGTGCCAGCAGGTCGGGTGAGCAGTTCTTC.